The 9 T cell receptor beta chains in this list originate from one sample, sequenced in a study of cytomegalovirus exposure and HLA in healthy donors. With 60 Vbeta and 13 Jbeta primers, the PCR was carried out. Repertoires were generated with immunoSEQ multiplex PCR, while TCRdb's copy carries only in-frame clones and drops some. The data show about 100,000 clones, with 60% to 80% seen just once and under 20% held by the top ten. The sample taken for sequencing was PBMCs. The receptors stem from an older woman in good health and CMV-seropositive.

J is TRBJ1-2 and V is TRBV30; possible D gene TRBD1, 6 bases. This CDR3 comprises 13 residues. Germline V gene data show CDR1 as GTSNPN and CDR2 as SVGIG (reference sequence). Trimming left V 5 bases short and J 6 bases short, with 16 bases between. In DNA, the CDR3 is TGTGCCTGGGTGGGCGGAGGGGGGGATGGCTACACCTTC. Translation: CAWVGGGGDGYTF.

The V call is TRBV6-5, the J call TRBJ2-5; 11 bases are shared with TRBD2. This CDR3 comprises 14 residues. Losses at the gene ends were 5 bases for V and 5 bases for J; bases not matched to a gene: 4. The germline CDR1 and CDR2 sequences are MNHEY and SVGAGI. CDR3 in DNA: TGTGCCAGCAGTGCTATAGCGGGAGGGGAGACCCAGTACTTC. It codes for CASSAIAGGETQYF.

The chain carries TRBV21-1 and TRBJ1-4; the table's D gene call, TRBD1, was not cross checked with the DNA. TRBV21-1 is a recognized pseudogene. The CDR3 has 15 amino acids. CDR3 residues: CASSNRTGRREKLFF. The CDR3, as DNA: TGTGCCAGCAGCAACCGGACAGGCCGGCGGGAAAAACTGTTTTTT.

V gene TRBV5-1 combines with J gene TRBJ2-1, with TRBD2 matching 10 bases. This CDR3 contains 17 residues. Germline V gene data show CDR1 as SGHRS and CDR2 as YFSETQ. The V segment lost 4 bases and the J segment 4 bases; nucleotides outside the gene matches: 11. The CDR3 nucleotides read TGCGCCAGCAGCATTACCCCGACTAGCGGGTTATACAATGAGCAGTTCTTC. Translating gives CASSITPTSGLYNEQFF.

The J gene is TRBJ2-2, the V gene TRBV15; weak D call: TRBD1 (5 bases). V lost 5 bases to trimming and J lost 4 bases, with 11 bases between them. The germline gives CDR1 LNHNV, CDR2 YYDKDF (reference sequence). This CDR3 comprises 14 residues. This CDR3 reads CATSLDRITGELFF. CDR3 in DNA: TGTGCCACCAGCCTAGACAGAATCACCGGGGAGCTGTTTTTT.

For this clone: Compared with germline, one end of the junction differs, possibly owing to a read error. The gene calls are TRBV7-9 and TRBJ2-3, with 8 bases fitting TRBD1. Germline V gene data show CDR1 as SEHNR and CDR2 as FQNEAQ (reference sequence). The CDR3 is 16 amino acids. The CDR3 protein is CSSSSGQVSHTDTQYF. The CDR3 DNA reads TGTTCCAGCAGCTCGGGACAGGTCTCTCACACAGATACGCAGTATTTT.

The chain recombines TRBV4-2 with TRBJ2-5; D might be TRBD2 (6 bases). The J call could be wrong; TRBJ2-7 is a better fit for the DNA end. The CDR3 totals 13 residues. CDR1 and CDR2 (germline): LGHNA, YNFKEQ. The CDR3: CASSQTLAYEQYF. The CDR3 bases are TGTGCCAGCAGCCAAACCCTAGCGTACGAGCAGTACTTC.

The rearrangement links TRBV7-9 to TRBJ1-5; 10 nucleotides align to TRBD1. This CDR3 region has 18 residues. After removal of 1 base from V and 1 base from J, the junction contained 7 bases not matched to a gene. Per the germline V gene, CDR1 is SEHNR and CDR2 is FQNEAQ (reference sequence). The CDR3 nucleotides read TGTGCCAGCAGCTTAGGACCGGGACAGGGGTACAGCAATCAGCCCCAGCATTTT. Its translation is CASSLGPGQGYSNQPQHF.

This clone was seen just once. The rearrangement uses TRBV4-2 and TRBJ2-1; weak D call: TRBD2 (5 bases). The CDR3 is 12 amino acids. The ends were cut back, 3 bases at V and 9 bases at J, with 9 bases in the middle. Germline CDR1 and CDR2: LGHNA and YNFKEQ. The CDR3 protein is CASSQRTGEQFF. The CDR3 bases are TGTGCCAGCAGCCAGCGGACTGGTGAGCAGTTCTTC.